Listed below are T cell receptor beta chains from one sample, sequenced in a study of T cell responses to AZD1222 COVID-19 vaccine. Sequencing was performed with immunoSEQ multiplex PCR; in TCRdb, only in-frame clones are kept and a portion is missing. This table holds about 120,000 clones, 89% found once. This material consisted of peripheral blood, taken on day 0 of AZD1222 vaccination. Receptors originate from an adult in good health. Each CDR3 is given with its conserved first and last residue. D genes are given only for firm matches. Clone size is shown for a subset of rows, as once, few, many or a class of expanded clone.

d_gene: TRBD2; v_gene: TRBV2; len: 15; j_gene: TRBJ2-7; abundance: once; CDR3nt: TGTGCCAGCAGTGGAATCAGCGGGAGTACCGACGAGCAGTACTTC; CDR3aa: CASSGISGSTDEQYF
d_gene: TRBD2; v_gene: TRBV5-4; len: 15; j_gene: TRBJ2-7; abundance: NA; CDR3nt: TGTGCCAGCAGGAACTGGGGGGGGGAAAACCACGAGCAGTACTTC; CDR3aa: CASRNWGGENHEQYF
d_gene: NA; v_gene: TRBV12-5; len: 13; j_gene: TRBJ1-1; abundance: NA; CDR3nt: TGTGCTAGTGGTTTTGGGCCGAACACTGAAGCTTTCTTT; CDR3aa: CASGFGPNTEAFF
d_gene: NA; v_gene: TRBV4-1; len: 18; j_gene: TRBJ1-3; abundance: NA; CDR3nt: TGCGCCAGCCAACTGGACGCGCGGACGACCGGTGCCCGAAACACCATATATTTT; CDR3aa: CASQLDARTTGARNTIYF
d_gene: NA; v_gene: TRBV18; len: 15; j_gene: TRBJ1-4; abundance: NA; CDR3nt: TGTGCCAGCTCACCCAACAGAGGGATTAATGAAAAACTGTTTTTT; CDR3aa: CASSPNRGINEKLFF
d_gene: NA; v_gene: TRBV6-1; len: 16; j_gene: TRBJ1-3; abundance: NA; CDR3nt: TGTGCCAGCAGTGATGAGGACGGCATCTCTGGAAACACCATATATTTT; CDR3aa: CASSDEDGISGNTIYF
d_gene: TRBD1; v_gene: TRBV19; len: 15; j_gene: TRBJ2-1; abundance: NA; CDR3nt: TGTGCCAGTTTCCCTACAACAGGGGCATTAAAGGAGCAGTTCTTC; CDR3aa: CASFPTTGALKEQFF
d_gene: NA; v_gene: TRBV6-5; len: 15; j_gene: TRBJ1-5; abundance: NA; CDR3nt: TGTGCCAGCAGCGACGGGACGGCTAGCAATCAGCCCCAGCATTTT; CDR3aa: CASSDGTASNQPQHF
d_gene: TRBD2; v_gene: TRBV30; len: 15; j_gene: TRBJ2-3; abundance: NA; CDR3nt: TGTGCCACCTGGGGTCTAGCGGAGGGCACAGATACGCAGTATTTT; CDR3aa: CATWGLAEGTDTQYF
d_gene: TRBD1; v_gene: TRBV7-7; len: 15; j_gene: TRBJ2-3; abundance: few; CDR3nt: TGTGCCAGCAGCTTGGACAGGGCGTACACAGATACGCAGTATTTT; CDR3aa: CASSLDRAYTDTQYF
d_gene: NA; v_gene: TRBV30; len: 14; j_gene: TRBJ1-2; abundance: NA; CDR3nt: TGTGCCTGGAGAGAACCAGGGGACGGAAACGGCTACACCTTC; CDR3aa: CAWREPGDGNGYTF
d_gene: NA; v_gene: TRBV19; len: 18; j_gene: TRBJ1-3; abundance: NA; CDR3nt: TGTGCCAGTAGTATGGGCGCCGGCAGGGGAAGCTCTGGAAACACCATATATTTT; CDR3aa: CASSMGAGRGSSGNTIYF
d_gene: NA; v_gene: TRBV5-1; len: 14; j_gene: TRBJ2-7; abundance: NA; CDR3nt: TGCGCCAGCAGCTTGCCAGCCCTTACCTACGAGCAGTACTTC; CDR3aa: CASSLPALTYEQYF
d_gene: NA; v_gene: TRBV6-5; len: 16; j_gene: TRBJ2-3; abundance: NA; CDR3nt: TGTGCCAGCAGTTACACCCTGACTAGTAGCACAGATACGCAGTATTTT; CDR3aa: CASSYTLTSSTDTQYF
d_gene: NA; v_gene: TRBV6-5; len: 14; j_gene: TRBJ1-1; abundance: NA; CDR3nt: TGTGCCAGCAGTTACTCCGGCCCGAGCACTGAAGCTTTCTTT; CDR3aa: CASSYSGPSTEAFF
d_gene: TRBD1; v_gene: TRBV19; len: 19; j_gene: TRBJ1-1; abundance: NA; CDR3nt: TGTGCCAGTAGTGAGAGTCTTATTACCCGGACAGGGGTCTGGACTGAAGCTTTCTTT; CDR3aa: CASSESLITRTGVWTEAFF
d_gene: NA; v_gene: TRBV28; len: 14; j_gene: TRBJ2-7; abundance: NA; CDR3nt: TGTGCCAGCAGTCTAGTGGGGGGAGTCTACGAGCAGTACTTC; CDR3aa: CASSLVGGVYEQYF
d_gene: NA; v_gene: TRBV7-2; len: 14; j_gene: TRBJ2-1; abundance: NA; CDR3nt: TGTGCCAGCAGCTTAGCGAACGGCTACAATGAGCAGTTCTTC; CDR3aa: CASSLANGYNEQFF
d_gene: NA; v_gene: TRBV28; len: 15; j_gene: TRBJ2-4; abundance: NA; CDR3nt: TGTGCCAGCAGTTTATATGAGGGAGCCAAAAACATTCAGTACTTC; CDR3aa: CASSLYEGAKNIQYF
d_gene: NA; v_gene: TRBV5-1; len: 16; j_gene: TRBJ2-3; abundance: NA; CDR3nt: TGCGCCAGCAGCCCAGACGGCGCTACCGGCACAGATACGCAGTATTTT; CDR3aa: CASSPDGATGTDTQYF
d_gene: NA; v_gene: TRBV18; len: 13; j_gene: TRBJ2-7; abundance: NA; CDR3nt: TGTGCCAGCTCACCAGGGGGGGCGGACGAGCAGTACTTC; CDR3aa: CASSPGGADEQYF
d_gene: NA; v_gene: TRBV6-4; len: 14; j_gene: TRBJ1-5; abundance: NA; CDR3nt: TGTGCCAGCAGTGTCGCGGGGTCTGGGCAGCCCCAGCATTTT; CDR3aa: CASSVAGSGQPQHF
d_gene: TRBD1; v_gene: TRBV12-5; len: 15; j_gene: TRBJ2-7; abundance: NA; CDR3nt: TGTGCTAGTGGTGACCCCAGGGGGCGCTCCTACGAGCAGTACTTC; CDR3aa: CASGDPRGRSYEQYF
d_gene: TRBD1; v_gene: TRBV19; len: 18; j_gene: TRBJ1-5; abundance: NA; CDR3nt: TGTGCCAGTAGTATACAGTTGCAGGGGGCGATGGGCAATCAGCCCCAGCATTTT; CDR3aa: CASSIQLQGAMGNQPQHF
d_gene: TRBD2; v_gene: TRBV5-1; len: 14; j_gene: TRBJ2-5; abundance: NA; CDR3nt: TGCGCCAGCAGCGTAGCGGGATCTTCGGAGGGCCAGTACTTC; CDR3aa: CASSVAGSSEGQYF
d_gene: TRBD1; v_gene: TRBV6-5; len: 15; j_gene: TRBJ2-7; abundance: NA; CDR3nt: TGTGCCAGCAGTTACTCTCAGACAGGGACCTACGAGCAGTACTTC; CDR3aa: CASSYSQTGTYEQYF
d_gene: TRBD2; v_gene: TRBV6-6; len: 20; j_gene: TRBJ2-2; abundance: once; CDR3nt: TGTGCCAGCAGCCAGTGGGCGATCGATTGGGGCGGGAGAGCTACCGGGGAGCTGTTTTTT; CDR3aa: CASSQWAIDWGGRATGELFF
d_gene: TRBD1; v_gene: TRBV10-3; len: 16; j_gene: TRBJ1-6; abundance: NA; CDR3nt: TGTGCCATCAGTGGACAGGGTGGGGTAATCGGTTCACCCCTCCACTTT; CDR3aa: CAISGQGGVIGSPLHF
d_gene: NA; v_gene: TRBV25-1; len: 13; j_gene: TRBJ2-1; abundance: NA; CDR3nt: TGTGCCAGCAGTGTTGGGGGAGCGGGTGAGCAGTTCTTC; CDR3aa: CASSVGGAGEQFF
d_gene: NA; v_gene: TRBV12-3/TRBV12-4; len: 13; j_gene: TRBJ1-2; abundance: NA; CDR3nt: TGTGCCACCTCCCCCACGGCTAAATATGGCTACACCTTC; CDR3aa: CATSPTAKYGYTF
d_gene: NA; v_gene: TRBV6-5; len: 15; j_gene: TRBJ2-7; abundance: NA; CDR3nt: TGTGCCAGCAGCGCCCAGGGGAGCCCCTCCTACGAGCAGTACTTC; CDR3aa: CASSAQGSPSYEQYF
d_gene: NA; v_gene: TRBV4-1; len: 16; j_gene: TRBJ2-2; abundance: NA; CDR3nt: TGCGCCAGCAGCCAAGGAGCCAGGGAGGAAGCCGGGGAGCTGTTTTTT; CDR3aa: CASSQGAREEAGELFF
d_gene: TRBD2; v_gene: TRBV30; len: 14; j_gene: TRBJ2-7; abundance: NA; CDR3nt: TGTGCCTGGAGCTGGACTAGCGGGGTTGACGAGCAGTACTTC; CDR3aa: CAWSWTSGVDEQYF
d_gene: NA; v_gene: TRBV19; len: 16; j_gene: TRBJ1-1; abundance: NA; CDR3nt: TGTGCCAGTAGTATGGGGCAGGGGAAATCTAAAACTGAAGCTTTCTTT; CDR3aa: CASSMGQGKSKTEAFF
d_gene: NA; v_gene: TRBV29-1; len: 12; j_gene: TRBJ1-5; abundance: NA; CDR3nt: TGCAGCGTTGGGCAGGTCAATCAGCCCCAGCATTTT; CDR3aa: CSVGQVNQPQHF
d_gene: NA; v_gene: TRBV5-1; len: 14; j_gene: TRBJ2-5; abundance: once; CDR3nt: TGCGCCAGCAGCTTGCAGGGGAATAGAGAGACCCAGTACTTC; CDR3aa: CASSLQGNRETQYF
d_gene: TRBD2; v_gene: TRBV19; len: 18; j_gene: TRBJ2-7; abundance: NA; CDR3nt: TGTGCCAGTAGTATTGGTCTAGCGGGAGGAGGGAGGCTCTACGAGCAGTACTTC; CDR3aa: CASSIGLAGGGRLYEQYF
d_gene: NA; v_gene: TRBV28; len: 12; j_gene: TRBJ2-7; abundance: NA; CDR3nt: TGTGCCAGCACCCTCCCCCCCTACGAGCAGTACTTC; CDR3aa: CASTLPPYEQYF
d_gene: TRBD2; v_gene: TRBV5-1; len: 15; j_gene: TRBJ2-7; abundance: NA; CDR3nt: TGCGCCAGCAGCGCTACTAGCGGGAGAGCCTACGAGCAGTACTTC; CDR3aa: CASSATSGRAYEQYF
d_gene: TRBD1; v_gene: TRBV15; len: 14; j_gene: TRBJ1-4; abundance: NA; CDR3nt: TGTGCCACCAGCGCGGGACAGGGAGGGGAAAAACTGTTTTTT; CDR3aa: CATSAGQGGEKLFF
d_gene: NA; v_gene: TRBV6-6; len: 11; j_gene: TRBJ1-1; abundance: NA; CDR3nt: TGTGCCTCCCGGGAGGGGTTCGAAGCTTTCTTT; CDR3aa: CASREGFEAFF
d_gene: NA; v_gene: TRBV6-5; len: 13; j_gene: TRBJ2-3; abundance: once; CDR3nt: TGTGCCAGCAGGGGGGACATCACAGATACGCAGTATTTT; CDR3aa: CASRGDITDTQYF
d_gene: NA; v_gene: TRBV10-2; len: 16; j_gene: TRBJ1-4; abundance: NA; CDR3nt: TGCGCCAGCAGTGACATACAGTTTGCAACTAATGAAAAACTGTTTTTT; CDR3aa: CASSDIQFATNEKLFF
d_gene: TRBD2; v_gene: TRBV5-1; len: 16; j_gene: TRBJ2-5; abundance: NA; CDR3nt: TGCGCCAGCAGCGCCGAGCGGGGGGGCCGTGGGGAGACCCAGTACTTC; CDR3aa: CASSAERGGRGETQYF
d_gene: NA; v_gene: TRBV24-1; len: 13; j_gene: TRBJ1-1; abundance: NA; CDR3nt: TGTGCCACCAGCGATGACACAAACACTGAAGCTTTCTTT; CDR3aa: CATSDDTNTEAFF
d_gene: TRBD1; v_gene: TRBV19; len: 15; j_gene: TRBJ1-1; abundance: NA; CDR3nt: TGTGCCAGTAGTATGGCCCACAGGGGGGGCACTGAAGCTTTCTTT; CDR3aa: CASSMAHRGGTEAFF
d_gene: NA; v_gene: TRBV2; len: 12; j_gene: TRBJ1-1; abundance: NA; CDR3nt: TGTGCCAGCAGGGAGGGTGGCACTGAAGCTTTCTTT; CDR3aa: CASREGGTEAFF
d_gene: NA; v_gene: TRBV19; len: 14; j_gene: TRBJ2-7; abundance: NA; CDR3nt: TGTGCCAGTGCTACTCACACAAGCTCCTACGAGCAGTACTTC; CDR3aa: CASATHTSSYEQYF
d_gene: NA; v_gene: TRBV19; len: 12; j_gene: TRBJ1-2; abundance: NA; CDR3nt: TGTGCCAGTAGTACCGGGACTTATGGCTACACCTTC; CDR3aa: CASSTGTYGYTF